This T cell receptor (beta chain) was sequenced in a study of T cell responses to AZD1222 COVID-19 vaccine. Germline V gene lookup returns CDR1 MNHEY and CDR2 SVGAGI. V shed 7 bases, J shed 6 bases, and the junction held 12 bases outside the gene matches. This CDR3 contains 15 residues. A single count supports this clone. Data came from immunoSEQ multiplex PCR; TCRdb stores just in-frame clones and leaves some out. The data hold 100,000 or so clones, with roughly 80% observed a single time. The J gene is TRBJ1-5, the V gene TRBV6-5; TRBD1 matches 7 bases. This material consisted of peripheral blood, taken on day 0 of AZD1222 vaccination. This TCR came from an adult in good health. The CDR3 DNA follows: TGTGCCAGCACCGAGACAGGGACAGTCGGTCAGCCCCAGCATTTT. Residues: CASTETGTVGQPQHF.